This T cell receptor (beta chain) was obtained from a study of regulatory T cells in long-lasting Graves disease. This clonotype occurred once. A much larger clonotype is one base distant, so this may be a read error. The CDR3 covers 11 residues. V was clipped by 6 bases and J by 9 bases, with 9 bases between them. The V gene's germline CDR1 is SNHLY and CDR2 FYNNEI. As to time point: newly diagnosed GD, antithyroid drugs for less than 3 months. RNA extracted from PBMCs served as the sequencing template. Combining iRepertoire HTBI primers with Arm-PCR of CDR3 regions, the authors built TCR beta libraries. Each CDR3 protein is one row after TCRdb ran MiXCR on the multiplex PCR reads. The profile shows 200,000 to 250,000 distinct CDR3 sequences, roughly 18% of them singletons.

The sample consisted of peripheral blood mononuclear cells (PBMCs), taken at new diagnosis, from a patient treated with antithyroid drugs. The receptor was isolated from a female donor with Graves disease. The chain links TRBV2 to TRBJ2-4; D is ambiguous. The CDR3 spells CASSPQSIQYF. DNA of the CDR3: TGTGCCAGCAGCCCTCAGAGCATTCAGTACTTC.